One and the same sample provided the 4 T cell receptor beta chains below, sequenced in a study of radiation and T cells in renal cell carcinoma. Treatment described: 15 Gy SBRT to primary tumor, nephrectomy 4 weeks later. TCRdb's copy holds only in-frame clones and misses some; the assay was immunoSEQ multiplex PCR. The sample has approximately 14,000 clones, around 66% seen once; the top ten hold roughly 26%. This sample comprised tumor tissue, obtained from a patient whose treatment included radiotherapy and nephrectomy. The receptors shown here come from a woman in her sixties or seventies with renal cell carcinoma.

The chain joins TRBV20-1 to TRBJ1-2, with D possibly TRBD1 on 6 matching bases. The CDR3 covers 11 residues. Trimming removed 5 bases from V and 8 bases from J, with 12 bases in between. In germline, CDR1 is DFQATT, CDR2 SNEGSKA (reference sequence). CDR3 residues: CSAPDQGGYTF. CDR3 DNA sequence: TGCAGTGCTCCGGACCAGGGGGGCTACACCTTC.

This clone occurred a few times. The junction and the germline gene differ at one end; a read error may be behind it. Other DNA variants within this sample encode the same CDR3. The chain carries TRBV5-1 and TRBJ2-1; D unresolved. There are 12 residues in the CDR3. Germline-derived CDR1 and CDR2 are SGHRS and YFSETQ. CDR3 in amino acids: CASSLASGEQFF. The CDR3, as DNA: TGTGCCAGCAGCTTGGCTAGTGGGGAGCAGTTCTTC. Full variable domain (remainder filled in from reference TRBV5-1 and TRBJ2-1): KAGVTQTPRYLIKTRGQQVTLSCSPISGHRSVSWYQQTPGQGLQFLFEYFSETQRNKGNFPGRFSGRQFSNSRSEMNVSTLELGDSALYLCASSLASGEQFFGPGTRLTVL.

This chain joins TRBV5-6 and TRBJ2-5, with D possibly TRBD1 on 5 matching bases. CDR1 and CDR2 (germline): SGHDT, YYEEEE. The CDR3 has 13 amino acids. V gave up 2 bases and J gave up 3 bases, with 8 bases separating them. The CDR3 loop reads CASSFGREETQYF. CDR3 in DNA: TGTGCCAGCAGCTTTGGCAGGGAAGAGACCCAGTACTTC.

The rearrangement uses TRBV6-5 and TRBJ1-1; 7 bases map to TRBD1. CDR1 is MNHEY and CDR2 is SVGAGI in the germline V gene. Trimming at V came to 2 bases and at J to 2 bases, leaving 5 bases not matched to a gene. This CDR3 region has 15 residues. The CDR3 here is CASSYGRTGNTEAFF. CDR3 sequence (DNA): TGTGCCAGCAGTTACGGTCGGACAGGAAACACTGAAGCTTTCTTT.